This TCR beta chain was retrieved from a study of early T cells in non-severe SARS-CoV-2 infection (dated by TCRdb to the early 2020s). General notes on the study: Because TCR sequencing relied on bulk RNA taken from unsorted whole blood, pairing of alpha and beta chains was not possible.

Library generation was performed with 5' RACE. Sequenced on a NextSeq 500. The TCR library protocol attached unique molecular identifiers to individual cDNA molecules to correct for sequencing error and PCR bias. Both TCR alpha and beta chains were sequenced, and tight co-correlation was observed between alpha and beta sequence abundances in each sample. The source study handled its data this way. Decombinator V4 was used to perform V gene, J gene and CDR3 annotation of TCR sequences. Expanded TCRs were defined as changing significantly between any two time points under a Poisson model with p below 0.0001. TCR abundances were normalised to the total number of TCRs sequenced per sample and were expressed as counts per million. MAIT TCRs were defined by TRAV1-2 paired with TRAJ12, TRAJ20 or TRAJ33, and iNKT TCRs by TRAV10 paired with TRAJ18. VDJdb, accessed 1 November 2021, was searched for CMV, EBV and SARS-CoV-2 annotated TCRs, with TCRs annotated for multiple antigens excluded. Clones were called with MiXCR by TCRdb after fastp trimmed the public reads at Q25, and only in-frame beta chains were retained. Every CDR3 protein is listed once, alongside the most common genes and DNA of its rows. The V and J calls here are based on TCRdb, not the publication. Here the sample has about 58,000 distinct CDR3 sequences; more than 9.5% occur a single time. The ten most abundant clones make up approximately 9.6% of the sample.

Overall study outcomes, separate from this receptor: VDJdb matching was skewed toward anti-spike CD8 responses and likely underestimated virus-specific expansions by missing private and CD4 specificities.

About this clonotype itself: There is no known antigen for this receptor. No much larger clonotype is one base removed from it; base qualities were not supplied.

Trimming takes 7 bases from V and 1 base from J, and the germline ends sit 12 bases apart. From its cysteine to its phenylalanine, the CDR3 spans 13 amino acids. Here the CDR3 DNA is all that survives: 39 bases in frame from base 1. The germline V gene sets CDR1 to SQVTM and CDR2 to ANQGSEA. Set within a cohort of healthcare workers in London, UK, this nested case-control study involved weekly PCR testing of nasopharyngeal swabs along with blood sampling. Healthcare workers were recruited between 23 and 31 March 2020, during the week of the UK lockdown, and were followed weekly for up to about 15 weeks.

The sample comprised whole blood. The source is an adult who was a healthcare worker with PCR-confirmed SARS-CoV-2 infection or an uninfected control (not recorded which). Recombination joined TRBV29-1 with TRBJ2-3, with the D gene too uncertain to name. The DNA is as follows: TGCAGCGGACGTGGGGTCGGCACAGATACGCAGTATTTT. This translates into CSGRGVGTDTQYF.